This T cell receptor beta chain was sequenced in a study of regulatory T cells in long-lasting Graves disease. Across the study: Over 5 years on antithyroid drugs plus positive TSH receptor antibodies marked Graves' disease as persistent.

Sample time point: persistent/refractory GD, antithyroid drugs over 5 years with positive TRAb. The TCR library was prepared using RNA isolated from PBMCs. Libraries of TCR beta came from iRepertoire HTBI primers plus Arm-PCR of CDR3 regions. TCRdb reprocessed the multiplex PCR reads with MiXCR, giving one entry per CDR3 protein. In the table there are fewer than 450,000 distinct CDR3 sequences, less than 25% of which are singletons. This sequence was found in a female donor with Graves disease. Specimen: peripheral blood mononuclear cells (PBMCs), collected when the disease was refractory, from a patient treated with antithyroid drugs.

The CDR3 coding sequence is TGTGCCAGCAGTCCCCCTAGCGGGAGTTGGGAGACCCAGTACTTC. Translated: CASSPPSGSWETQYF. The chain employs TRBV11-2 and TRBJ2-5, with TRBD2 matching over 10 bases. V was clipped by 6 bases and J by 5 bases; unmatched bases: 9. Germline loops: CDR1 SGHAT, CDR2 FQNNGV. The CDR3 is 15 amino acids.